Listed below are T cell receptor beta chains from one sample, sequenced in a study of cytomegalovirus exposure and HLA in healthy donors. Sequencing was performed with immunoSEQ multiplex PCR; in TCRdb, only in-frame clones are kept and a portion is missing. Counted here are over 100,000 clones, around three quarters occurring once; the ten biggest clones make up roughly 0.9%. Sequencing input: PBMCs. The receptors were gathered from a woman aged 25-40 years in good health and CMV-seronegative. The CDR3 runs from the conserved cysteine through the conserved F or W. A D gene is named only where the DNA matches it firmly. Rows give clone size only sometimes, using once, few, many, or a class for an expanded clone.

>TRBV5-6|once|.|TRBJ1-1
TGTGCCAGCAGAATAACAGGAAAGAACACTGAAGCTTTCTTT
CASRITGKNTEAFF
>TRBV19|once|.|TRBJ1-1
TGTGCCAGTAGTTTCTTGGACAGTGGGACTGAAGCTTTCTTT
CASSFLDSGTEAFF
>TRBV30|.|TRBD2|TRBJ2-7
TGTGCCTGGAGTGTCCTAGCGGGCGAGCAGTACTTC
CAWSVLAGEQYF
>TRBV5-4|.|TRBD2|TRBJ2-5
TGTGCCAGCAGCTTGGAAGGGACTAGACGGGAGACCCAGTACTTC
CASSLEGTRRETQYF
>TRBV30|.|.|TRBJ1-4
TGTGCCTGGAGTGTTGGGCAGGGAGAAAAACTGTTTTTT
CAWSVGQGEKLFF
>TRBV29-1|.|.|TRBJ1-5
TGCAGCGTTGGTACAGGGAGGGGTCAGCCCCAGCATTTT
CSVGTGRGQPQHF
>TRBV5-6|.|.|TRBJ1-2
TGTGCCAGCAGCTTGGGAAGGGGGGGAATCCATGGCTACACCTTC
CASSLGRGGIHGYTF
>TRBV7-9|.|TRBD2|TRBJ2-7
TGTGCCAGCAGCTTAGCCCGCGGGGGGTTCTCCTACGAGCAGTACTTC
CASSLARGGFSYEQYF
>TRBV29-1|.|.|TRBJ2-5
TGCAGCGTTGAGGAGGGAGCGGAGACCCAGTACTTC
CSVEEGAETQYF
>TRBV27|.|TRBD2|TRBJ2-1
TGTGCCAGCAGTCTACTAGCGGGAGGCTACAATGAGCAGTTCTTC
CASSLLAGGYNEQFF
>TRBV7-2|.|TRBD1|TRBJ1-6
TGTGCCAGCACCACTTTGGACAGGGGGCTCCTAAATTCACCCCTCCACTTT
CASTTLDRGLLNSPLHF
>TRBV6-5|few|.|TRBJ1-2
TGTGCCAGCAGTTACTCTGCAGGGTCCGGCTACACCTTC
CASSYSAGSGYTF
>TRBV7-2|.|TRBD2|TRBJ2-7
TGTGCCAGCAGCCCGACTAGCGGGGGCTACGAGCAGTACTTC
CASSPTSGGYEQYF
>TRBV25-1|few|.|TRBJ1-1
TGTGCCAGCAGTGAATGGACTGGCACTGAAGCTTTCTTT
CASSEWTGTEAFF
>TRBV7-8|.|.|TRBJ1-4
TGTGCCAGCAGCTTAACAGGGGAAAAACTGTTTTTT
CASSLTGEKLFF
>TRBV29-1|.|.|TRBJ2-2
TGCAGCGTTCGGGTAAATCCGAACACCGGGGAGCTGTTTTTT
CSVRVNPNTGELFF
>TRBV10-3|.|.|TRBJ1-1
TGTGCCATCAGTGAGTCAGGGGTCACTGAAGCTTTCTTT
CAISESGVTEAFF
>TRBV6-5|.|TRBD2|TRBJ2-5
TGTGCCAGCAGTTCGCGACTAGCGGGGGAGCGAGAGACCCAGTACTTC
CASSSRLAGERETQYF
>TRBV5-1|.|.|TRBJ2-6
TGCGCCAGCAGCTTGGGAGGGACTGGGGCCAACGTCCTGACTTTC
CASSLGGTGANVLTF
>TRBV12-5|few|.|TRBJ1-1
TGTGCTAGTGGCAGGGAGGTCACTGAAGCTTTCTTT
CASGREVTEAFF
>TRBV19|.|TRBD1|TRBJ1-5
TGTGCCAGCACCAGACAGGGGTTCCCTCAGCCCCAGCATTTT
CASTRQGFPQPQHF
>TRBV6-5|.|TRBD1|TRBJ1-1
TGTGCCAGCAGTCGTACAGGGGACACTGAAGCTTTCTTT
CASSRTGDTEAFF
>TRBV2|.|.|TRBJ2-7
TGTGCCAGCAGGCCTGGGACTGCTTGGGAGCAGTACTTC
CASRPGTAWEQYF
>TRBV7-8|.|TRBD1|TRBJ1-2
TGTGCCAGCAGCTTGGGGACAGGGCTAGGCGGCTACACCTTC
CASSLGTGLGGYTF
>TRBV19|.|TRBD2|TRBJ2-1
TGTGCCAGTATTCTAAGCGGGGGAGCCTACAATGAGCAGTTCTTC
CASILSGGAYNEQFF
>TRBV29-1|.|.|TRBJ2-7
TGCAGCGTTGAACGCGGGGAAACGGGCGAGCAGTACTTC
CSVERGETGEQYF
>TRBV2|.|TRBD1|TRBJ1-2
TGTGCCAGCTTACACCTCAGGACAGGGTCACCTGGCTACACCTTC
CASLHLRTGSPGYTF
>TRBV4-3|.|.|TRBJ1-2
TGCGCCAGCAGCCAAGTCCCCCCCTCTGGCTACACCTTC
CASSQVPPSGYTF
>TRBV7-9|.|.|TRBJ1-2
TGTGCCAGCAGCCACTCAGGACAGATCCCCTATGGCTACACCTTC
CASSHSGQIPYGYTF
>TRBV28|.|TRBD1|TRBJ2-3
TGTGCCAGCAGTACGGTATGGACAGGGGTTCTCCGCCTCCCTGGCACAGATACGCAGTATTTT
CASSTVWTGVLRLPGTDTQYF
>TRBV6-5|.|.|TRBJ1-1
TGTGCCAGCACCAAGAACACTGAAGCTTTCTTT
CASTKNTEAFF
>TRBV12-5|few|.|TRBJ1-6
TGTGCTAGTGGCCCCATCTATAATTCACCCCTCCACTTT
CASGPIYNSPLHF
>TRBV19|few|TRBD1|TRBJ1-1
TGTGCCAGTACCCGGGACAGGGTTGCGGTCACTGAAGCTTTCTTT
CASTRDRVAVTEAFF
>TRBV4-3|.|TRBD1|TRBJ1-6
TGCGCCAGCAGCCAAGATTTCGCGGGACAGCTTAATTCACCCCTCCACTTT
CASSQDFAGQLNSPLHF
>TRBV25-1|.|.|TRBJ2-1
TGTGCCAGCAGTGAGGTCTTCTGGACGGAGGGGCAGTTCTTC
CASSEVFWTEGQFF
>TRBV10-1|few|TRBD2|TRBJ2-1
TGCGCCAGCAGTGAGTCGACGCTAGCGGTCCATACCCCCATCTTC
CASSESTLAVHTPIF
>TRBV29-1|.|.|TRBJ1-1
TGCAGCGCCGGGGGGGTTACTGAAGCTTTCTTT
CSAGGVTEAFF
>TRBV29-1|.|.|TRBJ1-2
TGCAGCGTTCGAAATACCGGGACAAGCGACTACACCTTC
CSVRNTGTSDYTF
>TRBV18|.|.|TRBJ2-7
TGTGCCAGCTCACCACGTGTATACTACGAGCAGTACTTC
CASSPRVYYEQYF
>TRBV6-5|.|.|TRBJ1-2
TGTGCCAGCAGCATGTCTTGGGGGGATCGCGGAGGCTACACCTTC
CASSMSWGDRGGYTF
>TRBV9|few|.|TRBJ2-2
TGTGCCAGCAGCGGGGCTCCCCGGGAGCTGTTTTTT
CASSGAPRELFF
>TRBV27|.|.|TRBJ1-1
TGTGCCAGCAGTCACCTGGTCGGACTTGAAGCTTTCTTT
CASSHLVGLEAFF